Each of the 13 T cell receptor beta chains below was sequenced from the same sample in a study of CD8 T cells in Susac syndrome. About 0.45 to 1 ug RNA was reverse transcribed with random hexamers. From the immunoSEQ multiplex PCR reads, TCRdb called clonotypes with MiXCR, one entry per CDR3 protein. The table lists hundreds of thousands of distinct CDR3 sequences, roughly nine tenths of them singletons. The specimen was CD8+ T cells from PBMCs. The receptor source for this set is a human donor with multiple sclerosis.

V and J are TRBV20-1 and TRBJ1-2; 7 nucleotides match TRBD1. V gave up 0 bases and J gave up 3 bases; unmatched junction bases: 10. CDR3 size: 16 residues. Germline V gene data show CDR1 as DFQATT and CDR2 as SNEGSKA (reference sequence). The CDR3 protein is CSARDPRQGDDYGYTF. The CDR3 DNA sequence: TGCAGTGCTAGAGATCCCCGACAGGGCGATGACTATGGCTACACCTTC.

This sequence joins TRBV30 and TRBJ1-2; 7 bases match TRBD1. J lost 8 bases, V lost 0 bases, and 15 bases had no gene match. CDR3 length: 16 residues. CDR1 and CDR2 (germline): GTSNPN, SVGIG (reference sequence). CDR3 sequence (DNA): TGTGCCTGGAGTGTACTCTTGCAGGGGGGGCCGTCGGGCTACACCTTC. It yields the protein CAWSVLLQGGPSGYTF.

The chain links TRBV30 to TRBJ2-7; either TRBD1 or TRBD2 may supply D (5 bases each). The CDR3 has 15 residues. The germline gives CDR1 GTSNPN, CDR2 SVGIG (reference sequence). Trimming took 0 bases from V and 0 from J, leaving 12 bases between them. CDR3 protein: CAWSVLGENSYEQYF. The CDR3 region has the DNA TGTGCCTGGAGTGTACTAGGGGAAAACTCCTACGAGCAGTACTTC.

The chain employs TRBV6-1 and TRBJ2-2; a possible D gene is TRBD2 (6 bases). The CDR3 length is 17 residues. Germline V gene lookup returns CDR1 MNHNS and CDR2 SASEGT. V lost 5 bases, J lost 0 bases, and 16 bases lay in between. The DNA of the CDR3 is TGTGCCAGCAGTACACCGCGGGGAATCTCGAACACCGGGGAGCTGTTTTTT. Translated: CASSTPRGISNTGELFF.

This rearrangement joins TRBV7-9 to TRBJ1-2; TRBD1 might be the D (5 bases). In germline, CDR1 is SEHNR, CDR2 FQNEAQ (reference sequence). V was cut by 5 bases and J by 8 bases, with 15 bases left in between. The CDR3 sequence is 13 residues long. The CDR3: CASSPLGTVGYTF. CDR3 DNA: TGTGCCAGCAGCCCCCTCGGGACGGTAGGCTACACCTTC.

V usage is TRBV30 and J usage is TRBJ2-2; weak D call: TRBD2 (6 bases). Trimming took 2 bases from V and 6 from J, leaving 13 bases between them. CDR1 is GTSNPN and CDR2 is SVGIG in the germline V gene (reference sequence). The CDR3 extends over 14 amino acids. CDR3 sequence (DNA): TGTGCCTGGAGTCGTATGGCGGGGTCCGGGGAGCTGTTTTTT. Its protein is CAWSRMAGSGELFF.

J is TRBJ2-3 and V is TRBV6-1; D possibly matches TRBD1 or TRBD2 (5 bases each). The CDR3 has 16 amino acids. Germline assignment: CDR1 MNHNS and CDR2 SASEGT. Trimming cost V 5 bases and J 0 bases, with 15 bases left between them. The CDR3 DNA reads as TGTGCCAGCAGTATCCCCCGGGGCGGGAGCACAGATACGCAGTATTTT. It specifies CASSIPRGGSTDTQYF.

The V gene is TRBV3-1, the J gene TRBJ1-4, with TRBD1 as a possible D gene (6 bases). Germline CDR1 is LGHDT and CDR2 is YNNKEL (reference sequence). V was shortened by 3 bases and J by 10 bases, with 15 bases between the two germline ends. The CDR3 length is 14 residues. The CDR3: CASSHPGDNRKLFF. The CDR3 coding sequence is TGTGCCAGCAGCCACCCAGGGGATAACCGAAAACTGTTTTTT. The full variable domain, its missing parts supplied by reference TRBV3-1 and TRBJ1-4, is DTAVSQTPKYLVTQMGNDKSIKCEQNLGHDTMYWYKQDSKKFLKIMFSYNNKELIINETVPNRFSPKSPDKAHLNLHINSLELGDSAVYFCASSHPGDNRKLFFGSGTQLSVL.

This clonotype was recorded a few times. The rearrangement joins TRBV23-1 to TRBJ2-7, with 11 bases that match TRBD2. TRBV23-1 is an open reading frame whose function is uncertain. J was trimmed by 1 base and V by 2 bases; bases with no gene match: 13. This CDR3 has 19 residues. CDR3: CASSQKSSGLAVGSYEQYF. CDR3 DNA sequence: TGCGCCAGCAGTCAAAAATCATCGGGACTAGCGGTTGGATCCTACGAGCAGTACTTC.

This clonotype was detected only a few times. This rearrangement joins TRBV3-1 to TRBJ2-7; D is perhaps TRBD2 (5 bases). Germline V lookup: CDR1 LGHDT, CDR2 YNNKEL (reference sequence). The CDR3 length is 17 residues. V gave up 2 bases and J gave up 3 bases, with 20 bases separating them. The CDR3 sequence: CASSQQPTTGSGYEQYF. The CDR3 region has the DNA TGTGCCAGCAGCCAACAACCCACGACGGGGTCCGGCTACGAGCAGTACTTC.

V and J are TRBV28 and TRBJ1-1; D remains ambiguous. V was shortened by 3 bases and J by 1 base, with 12 bases between the two germline ends. CDR3 length: 15 residues. The germline CDR1 and CDR2 sequences are MDHEN and SYDVKM. Here the CDR3 DNA reads TGTGCCAGCAGTTTGTTGCGGACTCCGAACACTGAAGCTTTCTTT. Its translation: CASSLLRTPNTEAFF. Combining the CDR3 with reference TRBV28 and TRBJ1-1 gives the whole variable domain DVKVTQSSRYLVKRTGEKVFLECVQDMDHENMFWYRQDPGLGLRLIYFSYDVKMKEKGDIPEGYSVSREKKERFSLILESASTNQTSMYLCASSLLRTPNTEAFFGQGTRLTVV.

CDR3 nucleotides: TGCAGTGCTAGGGCGGGAGGGCCATACGGCAATGAGCAGTTCTTC. It yields the protein CSARAGGPYGNEQFF. The chain is built from TRBV20-1 and TRBJ2-1; 9 bases are a match to TRBD2. The CDR3 sequence is 15 residues long. V lost 3 bases, J lost 6 bases, and 9 bases stayed unmatched. The germline V gene has CDR1 DFQATT and CDR2 SNEGSKA (reference sequence).

The chain employs TRBV9 and TRBJ2-4; a weak D match, TRBD2 (7 bases). The CDR3 is made up of 14 amino acids. The V gene's germline CDR1 is SGDLS and CDR2 YYNGEE. Trimming took off 5 bases at V and 8 bases at J, with 17 bases between the two ends. CDR3 nucleotide sequence: TGTGCCAGCAGTGAGGGGGGGGCGAGGGACATTCAGTACTTC. Translating gives CASSEGGARDIQYF.